The 2 T cell receptor beta chains reported below all come from one sample, sequenced in a study of blood T cell repertoires in COVID-19. Sequencing was performed with immunoSEQ multiplex PCR; in TCRdb, only in-frame clones are kept and a portion is missing. Here the sample spans 200,000 or so clones, under 85% being singletons. The sample was peripheral blood. The receptors were sampled from a man between 60 and 70 years old with active or convalescent COVID-19.

The chain is built from TRBV3-1 (or the pseudogene TRBV3-2) and TRBJ1-1; 8 bases line up with TRBD1. Germline lookup yields CDR1 LGHDT and CDR2 YNNKEL (reference sequence). The CDR3 contains 14 residues. The V gene end was trimmed by 4 bases and the J gene end by 4 bases; junction bases not matched to a gene: 5. This CDR3 reads CASSLGQGSTEAFF. CDR3 sequence (DNA): TGTGCCAGCAGCCTCGGACAGGGAAGCACTGAAGCTTTCTTT.

The rearrangement joins TRBV27 to TRBJ1-4; D is uncertain. The germline gives CDR1 MNHEY, CDR2 SMNVEV (reference sequence). The germline V and J ends were trimmed by 6 bases and 4 bases, with 15 bases remaining between them. The CDR3 contains 15 residues. This CDR3 is CASSPSPSGNEKLFF. In DNA form, the CDR3 reads TGTGCCAGCAGCCCAAGTCCCTCGGGTAATGAAAAACTGTTTTTT.